The 16 T cell receptor beta chains in this list originate from one sample, sequenced in a study of human T cells and chemical hapten exposure. Each CDR3 protein gets one entry after TCRdb re-called the RACE reads with MiXCR. There are 84,000 or so distinct CDR3 sequences in the sample; roughly a tenth occur only once, and about 2.5% lies in the top ten. The time point denotes: patch test 2, 6 weeks after DPC sensitization. Treatment specified: therapeutic diphenylcyclopropenone sensitization with weekly scalp DPC. The sample here was whole blood, taken in connection with sensitization to the hapten diphenylcyclopropenone (DPC). Receptor source: a woman in her 30s with alopecia areata. Some clones in this sample may be carry-over from other donors' samples.

This chain uses TRBV20-1 with TRBJ2-5; no firm D call. The V end lost 3 bases, the J end lost 5 bases, and 13 bases lay between the germline ends. This CDR3 has 13 amino acids. Germline V gene sequence: CDR1 DFQATT, CDR2 SNEGSKA (reference sequence). CDR3 sequence: CSARRTARETQYF. CDR3 in DNA: TGCAGTGCTAGGAGGACGGCACGGGAGACCCAGTACTTC.

This clonotype was detected many times. V is TRBV19 and J is TRBJ1-6; 8 bases match TRBD1. The CDR3 consists of 14 residues. V was pared by 5 bases and J by 9 bases, with 6 bases of the junction left unmatched. The germline V gene encodes CDR1 LNHDA and CDR2 SQIVND (reference sequence). In DNA, the CDR3 is TGTGCCAGTAGTCTCCAGGGGGCAGGTTCACCCCTCCACTTT. Translated, it gives CASSLQGAGSPLHF.

This clonotype was recorded many times. CDR3: CASSRAGASYNEQFF. The DNA for the CDR3 is TGTGCCAGCAGCCGAGCGGGAGCGTCCTACAATGAGCAGTTCTTC. The chain recombines TRBV11-3 with TRBJ2-1; TRBD2 matches at 8 bases. This CDR3 has 15 residues. Germline values: CDR1 SGHNT, CDR2 YENEEA. V lost 5 bases and J lost 1; bases outside the gene matches: 4.

This clonotype was counted many times. CDR3 sequence reads: CASSVVVGPNTGELFF. The CDR3 region has the DNA TGTGCCAGCAGCGTAGTGGTAGGCCCGAACACCGGGGAGCTGTTTTTT. The J gene is TRBJ2-2, the V gene TRBV9; the D is unclear. There are 16 residues in the CDR3. The germline V gene encodes CDR1 SGDLS and CDR2 YYNGEE. V lost 0 bases to trimming and J lost 0 bases, with 9 bases between them. Looking up the rest from reference TRBV9 and TRBJ2-2 gives the full variable domain: DSGVTQTPKHLITATGQRVTLRCSPRSGDLSVYWYQQSLDQGLQFLIQYYNGEERAKGNILERFSAQQFPDLHSELNLSSLELGDSALYFCASSVVVGPNTGELFFGEGSRLTVL.

This clonotype was observed a handful of times. V gene TRBV5-1 combines with J gene TRBJ2-3, with a possible D match to TRBD1 (6 bases). Trimming left V 3 bases short and J 2 bases short, with 13 bases between. This CDR3 region has 15 residues. Germline lookup yields CDR1 SGHRS and CDR2 YFSETQ. The CDR3 here is CASSWGHDFTDTQYF. The CDR3 nucleotides are TGCGCCAGCAGCTGGGGACACGACTTCACAGATACGCAGTATTTT.

This clonotype was found many times. The chain links TRBV6-5 to TRBJ2-7; 10 bases align to TRBD1. The trim removed 2 bases at V and 3 bases at J, leaving 1 base unmatched. This CDR3 is built from 14 residues. CDR1 is MNHEY and CDR2 is SVGAGI in the germline V gene. The CDR3 reads CASSYRDRGYEQYF. The CDR3 bases are TGTGCCAGCAGTTACCGGGACAGGGGCTACGAGCAGTACTTC.

This clonotype was seen ten or more times. The chain is built from TRBV3-1 and TRBJ1-4, with D possibly TRBD1 on 6 matching bases. V gave up 1 base and J gave up 8 bases, with 17 bases separating them. Per germline, CDR1 LGHDT and CDR2 YNNKEL (reference sequence). The CDR3 contains 16 residues. CDR3 loop: CASSQGRWGAEEKLFF. The CDR3, as DNA: TGTGCCAGCAGCCAAGGAAGGTGGGGGGCGGAGGAAAAACTGTTTTTT.

This clonotype was detected many times. The genes are TRBV7-2 and TRBJ1-1, with D hard to call. The CDR3 is 14 amino acids. CDR1 and CDR2 (germline): SGHTA, FQGNSA. V was trimmed by 3 bases and J by 1 base, leaving 9 bases between them. The CDR3 bases are TGTGCCAGCAGCTTTTTATCAGGGAACACTGAAGCTTTCTTT. This encodes CASSFLSGNTEAFF.

The table lists this clonotype with many counts. This chain joins TRBV7-9 and TRBJ1-1; 8 bases align to TRBD1. The V and J ends lost 3 bases and 5 bases, in that order; junction bases with no gene match: 2. CDR3 length equals 13 residues. The germline V gene encodes CDR1 SEHNR and CDR2 FQNEAQ (reference sequence). This chain's CDR3 is CASSFQGATEAFF. CDR3 sequence (DNA): TGTGCCAGCAGCTTTCAGGGGGCGACTGAAGCTTTCTTT.

This clonotype was counted ten times or more. V and J are TRBV29-1 and TRBJ1-2; D is unresolved. The germline V and J ends were trimmed by 2 bases and 4 bases, with 11 bases remaining between them. CDR1 and CDR2 from the germline V gene are SQVTM and ANQGSEA. The CDR3 runs to 13 residues. CDR3 DNA sequence: TGCAGCGTTGAATCGGGCACGGGCTATGGCTACACCTTC. This codes for CSVESGTGYGYTF.

This clonotype occurred a few times. J is TRBJ2-5 and V is TRBV29-1, with D tentatively TRBD2 (6 bases). The CDR3 consists of 11 residues. The V and J ends lost 3 bases and 5 bases respectively, with 7 bases between them. Looked up from germline, CDR1 is SQVTM and CDR2 is ANQGSEA. The CDR3 DNA reads TGCAGCGTTGACGCGGGGGAGACCCAGTACTTC. Residues: CSVDAGETQYF.

The chain combines TRBV7-3 with TRBJ2-2; TRBD1 aligns across 10 bases. The CDR3 has 14 residues. In germline, CDR1 is SGHTA, CDR2 FQGTGA. Trimming removed 4 bases from V and 8 bases from J; junction bases left unmatched: 4. The CDR3 nucleotides are TGTGCCAGCAGCTCGGGACAGGGGATAGGGGAGCTGTTTTTT. Translated, it gives CASSSGQGIGELFF.

The J gene is TRBJ1-4, the V gene TRBV14; D unclear. The V gene lost 4 bases and the J gene lost 5 bases, with 8 bases spanning the gap. Germline-derived CDR1 and CDR2 are SGHDN and FVKESK. The CDR3 loop spans 13 amino acids. In DNA, the CDR3 is TGTGCCAGCAGCCGGGGTCTCAATGAAAAACTGTTTTTT. Translation: CASSRGLNEKLFF.

This clonotype was observed at least ten times. The chain uses TRBV19 and TRBJ2-1; TRBD2 matches at 9 bases. The ends lost 5 bases at V and 6 bases at J; junction bases unmatched: 14. This CDR3 has 17 residues. Per germline, CDR1 LNHDA and CDR2 SQIVND (reference sequence). The CDR3 nucleotides are TGTGCCAGTAGTCCCCAGAGGGTAGCGGGAGCTCGCAATGAGCAGTTCTTC. Translating gives CASSPQRVAGARNEQFF.

The table lists this clonotype with many counts. The chain employs TRBV7-9 and TRBJ2-3; D is ambiguous. This CDR3 comprises 14 residues. Per germline, CDR1 SEHNR and CDR2 FQNEAQ (reference sequence). Trimming pared 0 bases from V and 2 bases from J, leaving 6 bases between. DNA of the CDR3: TGTGCCAGCAGCTTAGCGGAGCTCACAGATACGCAGTATTTT. Translation gives CASSLAELTDTQYF.

This rearrangement joins TRBV6-5 to TRBJ1-6; D is unclear. The length of the CDR3 is 16 residues. The germline V and J ends were trimmed by 2 bases and 6 bases, with 14 bases remaining between them. CDR1 MNHEY and CDR2 SVGAGI come from the germline V gene. The CDR3 nucleotides are TGTGCCAGCAGTTACCGCCGAGTGGGTGGTAATTCACCCCTCCACTTT. Residues: CASSYRRVGGNSPLHF.